The following is a T cell receptor beta chain sequence with its context. Clones were read by immunoSEQ multiplex PCR, and TCRdb kept only the in-frame ones, dropping some. The repertoire holds 360,000 or so clones, roughly 90% seen once, with 1.7% in the top ten. This entry belongs to a study of blood T cell repertoires in COVID-19. The overall study: The study drew acute and convalescent COVID-19 samples from the United States, Italy and Spain. The analysed material was cDNA or gDNA that came from T cells, B-cell-depleted T cells, or PBMCs.

The participants were between about 18 and 90 years old and came from some 23 US areas. Allocation to cohorts depended on clinical history reported by the participants. Germline V gives CDR1 SGHDN, CDR2 FVKESK. This CDR3 is 16 amino acids long. V was clipped by 5 bases and J by 4 bases; unmatched bases: 8. This TCR was sampled from a woman in her 30s who had recovered from COVID-19. The chain carries TRBV14 and TRBJ2-2; 9 nucleotides line up with TRBD2. The material sequenced was PBMCs or T cells enriched from blood (not recorded which). CDR3 amino acids: CASSARPGLATGELFF. CDR3 nucleotides: TGTGCCAGCAGCGCTCGCCCGGGACTAGCCACCGGGGAGCTGTTTTTT.